This entry lists 9 T cell receptor beta chains sequenced from one sample in a study of shared clonotypes between healthy human individuals. Sequencing used immunoSEQ multiplex PCR; TCRdb keeps in-frame clones, though not all of them. In the table there are 2 million to 3 million clones, 93% of which are singletons. Sequenced sample: naive CD4+ T cells from PBMCs. Regarding subset: CD45RA+ positively selected. These receptors originate from a man in his late teens or twenties in good health. Some clones in this sample may be carry-over from other donors' samples.

The genes are TRBV6-1 and TRBJ2-5; 8 nucleotides line up with TRBD1. The germline gives CDR1 MNHNS, CDR2 SASEGT. CDR3 length equals 13 residues. J was trimmed by 5 bases and V by 8 bases; bases with no gene match: 7. CDR3 in amino acids: CASLPRTGETQYF. CDR3 nucleotides: TGTGCCAGCCTACCCCGGACAGGGGAGACCCAGTACTTC.

This clone was detected only once. This rearrangement joins TRBV4-1 to TRBJ2-2; perhaps TRBD1 as D (7 bases). The CDR3 spans 15 residues. Germline CDR1 and CDR2: MGHRA and YSYEKL. V was clipped by 1 base and J by 4 bases, with 10 bases between them. Here the CDR3 reads CASSQAGGFTGELFF. The CDR3 region has the DNA TGCGCCAGCAGCCAAGCAGGGGGGTTCACCGGGGAGCTGTTTTTT.

J is TRBJ2-5 and V is TRBV28; 10 bases align to TRBD1. V lost 3 bases to trimming and J lost 2 bases; unmatched junction nucleotides: 6. The CDR3 totals 16 residues. Germline V CDR1 and CDR2: MDHEN, SYDVKM. CDR3 sequence reads: CASSFLPGQGQETQYF. CDR3 bases: TGTGCCAGCAGTTTCCTCCCGGGACAGGGGCAAGAGACCCAGTACTTC.

The V call is TRBV7-7, the J call TRBJ2-2; D tentatively fits TRBD1 or TRBD2 (5 bases each). With 0 bases removed from V and 6 bases from J, the gap between germline ends came to 8 bases. Germline CDR1 and CDR2: SSHAT and FNYEAQ (reference sequence). The CDR3 covers 14 residues. The CDR3 DNA is TGTGCCAGCAGCTTAGCGAGGGACGCCGGGGAGCTGTTTTTT. Translating it yields CASSLARDAGELFF.

This chain connects TRBV12-5 to TRBJ1-3, with 10 bases matching TRBD1. The V gene end was trimmed by 5 bases and the J gene end by 7 bases; junction bases not matched to a gene: 8. The CDR3 totals 15 residues. Germline V gene lookup returns CDR1 LGHNT and CDR2 FRNRAP. CDR3 coding DNA: TGTGCTAGTGGTCTCGGACAGGGGGTTCGGAACACCATATATTTT. This encodes CASGLGQGVRNTIYF. Based on the CDR3 plus reference TRBV12-5 and TRBJ1-3, the full variable domain is DARVTQTPRHKVTEMGQEVTMRCQPILGHNTVFWYRQTMMQGLELLAYFRNRAPLDDSGMPKDRFSAEMPDATLATLKIQPSEPRDSAVYFCASGLGQGVRNTIYFGEGSWLTVV.

This chain connects TRBV10-3 to TRBJ2-5, with D uncertain. V gave up 7 bases and J gave up 7 bases, with 16 bases separating them. The germline CDR1 and CDR2 sequences are ENHRY and SYGVKD. The CDR3 has 13 amino acids. The CDR3 loop reads CAITARQQATQYF. The CDR3 coding sequence is TGTGCCATCACGGCCAGGCAGCAGGCGACCCAGTACTTC.

The chain has TRBV11-2 and TRBJ2-7, with a weak D call TRBD2 (6 bases). Germline CDR1 SGHAT, CDR2 FQNNGV. V was shortened by 1 base and J by 2 bases, with 9 bases between the two germline ends. This CDR3 spans 14 amino acids. CDR3 protein: CASSLGTTPYEQYF. The CDR3 DNA follows: TGTGCCAGCAGCTTAGGGACTACCCCCTACGAGCAGTACTTC.

The CDR3: CASSYRDRALSTQYF. For the CDR3, the DNA is TGTGCCAGCAGTTACCGGGACAGGGCCCTCTCGACCCAGTACTTC. V and J are TRBV6-6 and TRBJ2-5; 9 bases are a match to TRBD1. This CDR3 spans 15 amino acids. CDR1 MNHNY and CDR2 SVGAGI come from the germline V gene (reference sequence). V lost 2 bases, J lost 7 bases, and 8 bases stayed unmatched.

The chain has TRBV5-1 and TRBJ2-3; no reliable D call. There are 14 residues in the CDR3. The germline V gene has CDR1 SGHRS and CDR2 YFSETQ. Between the trimmed V and J ends, which lost 0 bases and 2 bases, there was a span of 7 bases. The CDR3 DNA reads TGCGCCAGCAGCTTGGGGCACTTCACAGATACGCAGTATTTT. Protein: CASSLGHFTDTQYF.